This T cell receptor beta chain is drawn from a study of blood T cell repertoires in COVID-19. Original data processing: How many nucleated cells were present was estimated from reference gene primer amplification. The assay was immunoSEQ multiplex PCR, and TCRdb's table has in-frame clones only and misses some. That table supplies the V and J calls and clone size; D and trimming were determined from the DNA. The sample gives 250,000 to 350,000 clones, approximately 86% of which show up once; 13% is in the top ten. Germline CDR1 SEHNR, CDR2 FQNEAQ (reference sequence). The CDR3 is 12 amino acids. V dropped 5 bases and J dropped 0 bases, with 5 bases sitting between them.

The TCR originated in a woman aged 70-85 years with COVID-19, enrolled during active disease. V and J are TRBV7-9 and TRBJ2-7; D remains unclear. Input material: peripheral blood. For the CDR3, the DNA is TGTGCCAGCAGCCTCTTCTCCTACGAGCAGTACTTC. This translates into CASSLFSYEQYF.